This is a list of T cell receptor beta chains from one sample in a study of T cell repertoires in cytomegalovirus infection. TCRdb analysed the reads with MiXCR anew, one entry per CDR3 protein. Among around 900,000 distinct CDR3 sequences listed, roughly 30% were seen once. Their specific antigens are unknown. This specimen was cultured CD8+ T cells from PBMCs, taken from culture after CMV antigen stimulation. The receptors were gathered from a human donor in good health (CMV status not recorded). Some clones in this sample may be carry-over from other donors' samples. The CDR3 runs from the conserved cysteine through the conserved F or W. Each record gives: CDR3 protein, V gene.

CASSYGQGKSGANVLTF,TRBV7-9
CASSAGTASTDTQYF,TRBV19
CASSYEGTPSDTQYF,TRBV6-2/TRBV6-3
CASSGTVQETQYF,TRBV12-5
CASSATGASNSPLHF,TRBV9
CASRRGTGGNTEAFF,TRBV4-3
CASSHELGGTEAFF,TRBV14
CASSFTGAELFF,TRBV7-6
CASSWTGEGTEAFF,TRBV28
CASSQARQGGMNTEAFF,TRBV4-1
CASSLPGQGLNTEAFF,TRBV7-9
CASSSPARDHGYTF,TRBV27
CASSLAVGWEHLNTEAFF,TRBV7-6
CASTSREGALETQYF,TRBV7-8
CATSRDPTEDAGGETQYF,TRBV15
CASNPGTGSGYTF,TRBV19
CASKPGQGSNGYTF,TRBV27
CASLRGWGYTF,TRBV6-6
CASTQGEGPDEQFF,TRBV6-1
CASLGGGRIDEQFF,TRBV19
CASSLALVRGSDGYTF,TRBV7-6
CASSYLDRNNYGYTF,TRBV6-6
CASSYSIEGMNTEAFF,TRBV6-6
CASMIAGGHTDTQYF,TRBV19
CASSLDPAPDGYTF,TRBV5-6
CASSIQGNTEAFF,TRBV19
CASSPPGSAEAFF,TRBV7-3
CASSYAGAYTEAFF,TRBV4-3
CASSLAGYNSPLHF,TRBV7-9
CAIRIKVQGDTIYF,TRBV10-3
CASSLQASGSSGNTIYF,TRBV7-6